These T cell receptor beta chains were read from a single sample in a study of memory CD4+ T cells and cytomegalovirus serostatus. Only in-frame clones appear in the TCRdb table, and some are missing; sequencing was by immunoSEQ multiplex PCR. The repertoire includes 70,000 to 95,000 clones, approximately 80% of them detected once, and less than 0.9% sits in the top ten. Specimen: memory CD4+ T cells from blood. The receptor source for this set is an adult in good health and CMV-seronegative. CDR3s include the opening cysteine and the closing phenylalanine or tryptophan. The order of the fields is V gene, clone size, J gene, D gene, CDR3 protein, CDR3 DNA. The D gene is left open where the match is weak. Rows give clone size only sometimes, using once, few, many, or a class for an expanded clone.

V gene: TRBV7-8
clone size: few
J gene: TRBJ1-2
D gene: TRBD1
CDR3 protein: CASSPGQGGGYTF
CDR3 DNA: TGTGCCAGCAGCCCGGGACAGGGCGGTGGCTACACCTTC

V gene: TRBV11-2
clone size: NA
J gene: TRBJ1-2
D gene: TRBD1
CDR3 protein: CASSSRTGGVGYTF
CDR3 DNA: TGTGCCAGCAGCTCGAGGACAGGGGGCGTTGGCTACACCTTC

V gene: TRBV7-2
clone size: NA
J gene: TRBJ2-5
D gene: NA
CDR3 protein: CASSLGLEWETQYF
CDR3 DNA: TGTGCCAGCAGCTTAGGACTGGAGTGGGAGACCCAGTACTTC

V gene: TRBV5-6
clone size: NA
J gene: TRBJ1-1
D gene: NA
CDR3 protein: CASSLAGQNTEAFF
CDR3 DNA: TGTGCCAGCAGCTTGGCGGGACAAAACACTGAAGCTTTCTTT

V gene: TRBV5-6
clone size: NA
J gene: TRBJ2-1
D gene: NA
CDR3 protein: CASSLEVVSSYNEQFF
CDR3 DNA: TGTGCCAGCAGCTTGGAGGTGGTGAGCTCCTACAATGAGCAGTTCTTC

V gene: TRBV29-1
clone size: NA
J gene: TRBJ1-1
D gene: TRBD1
CDR3 protein: CSVLQGNRNEAFF
CDR3 DNA: TGCAGCGTGCTACAGGGGAATCGGAATGAAGCTTTCTTT

V gene: TRBV5-1
clone size: NA
J gene: TRBJ2-1
D gene: TRBD2
CDR3 protein: CASSSGGERGGNEQFF
CDR3 DNA: TGCGCCAGCAGCAGCGGAGGTGAGCGGGGGGGGAATGAGCAGTTCTTC

V gene: TRBV12-5
clone size: NA
J gene: TRBJ2-2
D gene: NA
CDR3 protein: CASGFVGTLNTGELFF
CDR3 DNA: TGTGCTAGTGGTTTCGTAGGGACCCTGAACACCGGGGAGCTGTTTTTT

V gene: TRBV2
clone size: once
J gene: TRBJ2-7
D gene: NA
CDR3 protein: CASGQGTASYEQYF
CDR3 DNA: TGTGCCAGCGGCCAGGGGACCGCGTCCTACGAGCAGTACTTC

V gene: TRBV30
clone size: NA
J gene: TRBJ2-1
D gene: TRBD2
CDR3 protein: CAWSVQASGGSFF
CDR3 DNA: TGTGCCTGGAGTGTACAGGCTAGCGGGGGATCGTTCTTC

V gene: TRBV10-3
clone size: NA
J gene: TRBJ1-4
D gene: NA
CDR3 protein: CAISQGTTNEKLFF
CDR3 DNA: TGTGCCATCAGTCAGGGGACCACTAATGAAAAACTGTTTTTT

V gene: TRBV6-6
clone size: NA
J gene: TRBJ1-2
D gene: NA
CDR3 protein: CASKDPYGYTF
CDR3 DNA: TGTGCCAGCAAAGATCCCTATGGCTACACCTTC

V gene: TRBV5-1
clone size: once
J gene: TRBJ1-4
D gene: TRBD1
CDR3 protein: CASSRDRGGEKLFF
CDR3 DNA: TGCGCCAGCAGCCGGGACAGGGGAGGAGAAAAACTGTTTTTT

V gene: TRBV30
clone size: NA
J gene: TRBJ2-2
D gene: NA
CDR3 protein: CAWSRDGGELFF
CDR3 DNA: TGTGCCTGGAGTCGGGACGGCGGGGAGCTGTTTTTT

V gene: TRBV5-5
clone size: NA
J gene: TRBJ2-2
D gene: NA
CDR3 protein: CASSQTANTGELFF
CDR3 DNA: TGTGCCAGCAGCCAAACAGCGAACACCGGGGAGCTGTTTTTT

V gene: TRBV21-1
clone size: NA
J gene: TRBJ2-3
D gene: NA
CDR3 protein: CASSKDKGTPPSSTDTQYF
CDR3 DNA: TGTGCCAGCAGCAAAGATAAGGGTACACCTCCCTCTAGCACAGATACGCAGTATTTT

V gene: TRBV28
clone size: NA
J gene: TRBJ1-1
D gene: NA
CDR3 protein: CASRWAGAVTEAFF
CDR3 DNA: TGTGCCAGCCGGTGGGCAGGGGCGGTCACTGAAGCTTTCTTT

V gene: TRBV18
clone size: NA
J gene: TRBJ2-7
D gene: NA
CDR3 protein: CASSPPTYEQYF
CDR3 DNA: TGTGCCAGCTCACCCCCGACCTACGAGCAGTACTTC

V gene: TRBV7-2
clone size: NA
J gene: TRBJ1-1
D gene: TRBD1
CDR3 protein: CASSSGTGATSAFF
CDR3 DNA: TGTGCCAGCAGTTCAGGGACAGGCGCTACTTCGGCTTTCTTT

V gene: TRBV2
clone size: NA
J gene: TRBJ2-7
D gene: NA
CDR3 protein: CASSALGAGDEQYF
CDR3 DNA: TGTGCCAGCAGTGCTCTGGGGGCGGGGGACGAGCAGTACTTC

V gene: TRBV2
clone size: NA
J gene: TRBJ1-5
D gene: TRBD1
CDR3 protein: CASSPTGGWEPQHF
CDR3 DNA: TGTGCCAGCAGTCCTACAGGGGGCTGGGAGCCCCAGCATTTT

V gene: TRBV19
clone size: NA
J gene: TRBJ2-7
D gene: TRBD1
CDR3 protein: CASSMSQGVREQYF
CDR3 DNA: TGTGCCAGTAGTATGTCGCAGGGGGTCCGCGAGCAGTACTTC

V gene: TRBV28
clone size: NA
J gene: TRBJ1-5
D gene: NA
CDR3 protein: CASSATGYNQPQHF
CDR3 DNA: TGTGCCAGCAGTGCAACAGGGTACAATCAGCCCCAGCATTTT

V gene: TRBV18
clone size: few
J gene: TRBJ1-2
D gene: TRBD1
CDR3 protein: CASSPPGQRRSSYGYTF
CDR3 DNA: TGTGCCAGCTCACCACCGGGACAGAGGAGGTCTAGCTATGGCTACACCTTC

V gene: TRBV5-6
clone size: NA
J gene: TRBJ2-1
D gene: NA
CDR3 protein: CASSLSVEQFF
CDR3 DNA: TGTGCCAGCAGCTTATCGGTTGAGCAGTTCTTC

V gene: TRBV12-5
clone size: NA
J gene: TRBJ1-6
D gene: NA
CDR3 protein: CASGLGLRNSPLHF
CDR3 DNA: TGTGCTAGTGGTTTGGGGCTGAGGAATTCACCCCTCCACTTT

V gene: TRBV11-2
clone size: NA
J gene: TRBJ2-1
D gene: NA
CDR3 protein: CASSLGPTGTNEQFF
CDR3 DNA: TGTGCCAGCAGCTTAGGGCCCACTGGGACAAATGAGCAGTTCTTC

V gene: TRBV9
clone size: NA
J gene: TRBJ1-4
D gene: NA
CDR3 protein: CASSVTGNEKLFF
CDR3 DNA: TGTGCCAGCAGCGTAACAGGGAATGAAAAACTGTTTTTT

V gene: TRBV27
clone size: NA
J gene: TRBJ1-2
D gene: NA
CDR3 protein: CASSPDGVNGYTF
CDR3 DNA: TGTGCCAGCAGCCCAGATGGGGTAAACGGCTACACCTTC

V gene: TRBV6-1
clone size: NA
J gene: TRBJ1-1
D gene: TRBD1
CDR3 protein: CASGGTGGVITEAFF
CDR3 DNA: TGTGCCAGCGGTGGGACAGGGGGCGTGATCACTGAAGCTTTCTTT

V gene: TRBV29-1
clone size: NA
J gene: TRBJ2-7
D gene: NA
CDR3 protein: CSVEGSGYEQYF
CDR3 DNA: TGCAGCGTTGAGGGGTCAGGCTACGAGCAGTACTTC

V gene: TRBV6-5
clone size: NA
J gene: TRBJ1-2
D gene: TRBD1
CDR3 protein: CASKQGNYGYTF
CDR3 DNA: TGTGCCAGCAAACAGGGGAACTATGGCTACACCTTC

V gene: TRBV30
clone size: few
J gene: TRBJ1-1
D gene: NA
CDR3 protein: CAWSVSGRGTEAFF
CDR3 DNA: TGTGCCTGGAGTGTATCAGGGAGAGGCACTGAAGCTTTCTTT

V gene: TRBV5-1
clone size: NA
J gene: TRBJ2-5
D gene: TRBD2
CDR3 protein: CASSLDVAGGLGETQYF
CDR3 DNA: TGCGCCAGCAGCTTGGATGTAGCGGGGGGGCTTGGAGAGACCCAGTACTTC

V gene: TRBV6-1
clone size: NA
J gene: TRBJ1-1
D gene: NA
CDR3 protein: CASSRVEGSVSEAFF
CDR3 DNA: TGTGCCAGCAGTCGCGTTGAGGGGTCAGTGTCTGAAGCTTTCTTT

V gene: TRBV7-9
clone size: NA
J gene: TRBJ2-7
D gene: NA
CDR3 protein: CASSLAGIDEQYF
CDR3 DNA: TGTGCCAGCAGCTTAGCCGGGATCGACGAGCAGTACTTC

V gene: TRBV30
clone size: NA
J gene: TRBJ2-3
D gene: TRBD2
CDR3 protein: CAWSVLAGGHTDTQYF
CDR3 DNA: TGTGCCTGGAGTGTGCTAGCGGGGGGGCACACAGATACGCAGTATTTT

V gene: TRBV18
clone size: NA
J gene: TRBJ2-7
D gene: TRBD1
CDR3 protein: CASSLGTGYEQYF
CDR3 DNA: TGTGCCAGCTCACTTGGGACAGGGTACGAGCAGTACTTC

V gene: TRBV9
clone size: NA
J gene: TRBJ1-2
D gene: NA
CDR3 protein: CASSVLAGDVSYGYTF
CDR3 DNA: TGTGCCAGCAGCGTCCTCGCAGGGGATGTTTCCTATGGCTACACCTTC

V gene: TRBV2
clone size: NA
J gene: TRBJ2-7
D gene: TRBD1
CDR3 protein: CASREGTATYEQYF
CDR3 DNA: TGTGCCAGCAGAGAAGGGACAGCTACCTACGAGCAGTACTTC

V gene: TRBV6-5
clone size: NA
J gene: TRBJ1-6
D gene: NA
CDR3 protein: CASRYGGGNSPLHF
CDR3 DNA: TGTGCCAGCCGTTACGGGGGGGGGAACTCACCCCTCCACTTT

V gene: TRBV6-1
clone size: NA
J gene: TRBJ2-3
D gene: NA
CDR3 protein: CASSEGYTQYF
CDR3 DNA: TGTGCCAGCAGTGAGGGGTATACGCAGTATTTT

V gene: TRBV5-1
clone size: NA
J gene: TRBJ2-1
D gene: NA
CDR3 protein: CASSPGQGRYNEQFF
CDR3 DNA: TGCGCCAGCAGCCCGGGGCAGGGAAGATACAATGAGCAGTTCTTC

V gene: TRBV5-4
clone size: NA
J gene: TRBJ1-1
D gene: NA
CDR3 protein: CASSLVTRTNTEAFF
CDR3 DNA: TGTGCCAGCAGCTTGGTTACGAGAACGAACACTGAAGCTTTCTTT

V gene: TRBV6-1
clone size: NA
J gene: TRBJ2-5
D gene: NA
CDR3 protein: CASSGGTVETQYF
CDR3 DNA: TGTGCCAGCAGCGGGGGGACAGTAGAGACCCAGTACTTC

V gene: TRBV7-9
clone size: few
J gene: TRBJ1-1
D gene: TRBD1
CDR3 protein: CASSLRGDREAFF
CDR3 DNA: TGTGCCAGCAGCTTACGAGGGGACAGAGAAGCTTTCTTT

V gene: TRBV11-2
clone size: few
J gene: TRBJ1-4
D gene: TRBD1
CDR3 protein: CASSLSRGSEKLFF
CDR3 DNA: TGTGCCAGCAGCTTGTCCAGGGGGAGTGAAAAACTGTTTTTT

V gene: TRBV7-9
clone size: NA
J gene: TRBJ2-1
D gene: TRBD2
CDR3 protein: CASSLGTSGLNEQFF
CDR3 DNA: TGTGCCAGCAGCTTAGGGACTAGTGGTCTAAATGAGCAGTTCTTC

V gene: TRBV27
clone size: NA
J gene: TRBJ2-7
D gene: NA
CDR3 protein: CASSWGLAGHTREQYF
CDR3 DNA: TGTGCCAGCAGTTGGGGCCTTGCAGGACACACGCGGGAGCAGTACTTC

V gene: TRBV7-9
clone size: few
J gene: TRBJ1-1
D gene: NA
CDR3 protein: CASSLEVGGRVF
CDR3 DNA: TGTGCCAGCAGCTTAGAAGTCGGCGGAAGGGTCTTT

V gene: TRBV5-1
clone size: NA
J gene: TRBJ2-4
D gene: TRBD2
CDR3 protein: CASSHQGLAGARNIQYF
CDR3 DNA: TGCGCCAGCAGCCATCAGGGACTAGCGGGGGCGAGAAACATTCAGTACTTC

V gene: TRBV4-1
clone size: NA
J gene: TRBJ2-7
D gene: NA
CDR3 protein: CASSQGLALTYEQYF
CDR3 DNA: TGCGCCAGCAGCCAAGGTCTCGCTCTTACCTACGAGCAGTACTTC

V gene: TRBV18
clone size: NA
J gene: TRBJ2-3
D gene: NA
CDR3 protein: CASSPGDTQYF
CDR3 DNA: TGTGCCAGCTCACCCGGAGATACGCAGTATTTT

V gene: TRBV9
clone size: NA
J gene: TRBJ1-3
D gene: NA
CDR3 protein: CASSVVGVSGNTIYF
CDR3 DNA: TGTGCCAGCAGCGTAGTCGGGGTCTCTGGAAACACCATATATTTT